This paragraph covers one T cell receptor beta chain sequence. Authors' processing steps: The assay estimated nucleated cells by amplifying reference gene primers. Profiled with immunoSEQ multiplex PCR; TCRdb holds only in-frame clones, not every one. D and trimming come from the DNA, and the V and J calls and clone size come from that table. The sample includes 310,000 or so clones, approximately 86% of them seen just once. The source of the sample is a study of blood T cell repertoires in COVID-19. The wider study: COVID-19 samples, acute and convalescent, were from the United States, Italy and Spain. T cells, B-cell-depleted T cells, or PBMCs provided the cDNA or gDNA that served as material.

The V segment lost 4 bases and the J segment 2 bases; nucleotides outside the gene matches: 8. This CDR3 comprises 16 residues. CDR1 is MDHEN, CDR2 SYDVKM, per germline. Sequencing was carried out using peripheral blood. This TCR derives from a woman in her 50s who had recovered from COVID-19. The chain employs TRBV28 and TRBJ1-5; TRBD1 agrees at 7 bases. The CDR3 is CASSSTTGLRNQPQHF. The CDR3 DNA follows: TGTGCCAGCAGTTCCACGACAGGGTTACGCAATCAGCCCCAGCATTTT.